The subject of this entry is one TCR beta chain. Its specificity is not known. Clones were read by immunoSEQ multiplex PCR, and TCRdb kept only the in-frame ones, dropping some. This table holds over 35,000 clones, more than 75% found once. The CDR3 spans 16 residues. Trimming at V came to 5 bases and at J to 2 bases, leaving 11 bases not matched to a gene. The germline gives CDR1 SGHAT, CDR2 FQNNGV. Patients all relapsed after autologous stem cell transplantation, and there was variation in brentuximab vedotin exposure. The sample is drawn from a study of PD-1 blockade in classical Hodgkin lymphoma. Study outcomes and limitations: No one has yet defined what causes the repertoire differences, which may be disease activity or prior therapy. Patients excluded were those beginning nivolumab under 1 year after ASCT.

Source: peripheral blood mononuclear cells (PBMCs), taken at baseline. This TCR derives from a human donor with classical Hodgkin lymphoma. The chain joins TRBV11-2 to TRBJ2-7, with 8 nucleotides matching TRBD1. For the CDR3, the DNA is TGTGCCAGCAGCCCAATCGTGACAGGGGTGCCCTACGAGCAGTACTTC. Its protein product is CASSPIVTGVPYEQYF.